This T cell receptor beta chain was retrieved from a study of cytomegalovirus exposure and HLA in healthy donors. Per germline, CDR1 LNHDA and CDR2 SQIVND (reference sequence). This CDR3 has 16 residues. J gave up 4 bases and V 5 bases, and 8 bases lay outside the gene matches. Worth noting for this clone: Its antigen remains unknown.

Study results and caveats: In a later analysis, compared with equally common non-associated chains, HLA-associated beta chains were more expanded.

Researchers ran the PCR with 60 Vbeta and 13 Jbeta primers. Methods used by the authors: In a later analysis, around 11 million of about 80 million unique beta chains occurred in at least two donors. The protocol was immunoSEQ multiplex PCR, while the TCRdb copy is restricted to in-frame clones and leaves out a portion. Clone size and V and J calls were adopted from that table, with D and trimming inferred from the DNA. Here the sample table reports tens of thousands of clones. Sequenced sample: PBMCs. The chain carries TRBV19 and TRBJ2-4; 10 positions agree with TRBD2. The source is a woman in her 30s in good health and CMV-seronegative. CDR3 in DNA: TGTGCCAGTAGTGTCGGACTAGCGGTTATTAAAAACATTCAGTACTTC. It codes for CASSVGLAVIKNIQYF.